This T cell receptor (beta chain) originates from a study of HIV-infected patients and healthy controls. MiXCR, run by TCRdb on the 5' RACE reads, gives a single entry per CDR3 protein. The table has more than 15,000 distinct CDR3 sequences, around 19% seen once. Trimming shortened V by 4 bases and J by 7 bases, and 17 bases separated the two germline ends. Germline values: CDR1 MNHEY, CDR2 SMNVEV (reference sequence). This CDR3 is built from 15 residues. This clonotype has a handful of counts. This rearrangement joins TRBV27 to TRBJ2-1; possibly TRBD2 for D (5 bases). The sequencing input was CD8+ T cells from blood. The clonotype was recovered from a human donor in good health. CDR3 nucleotides: TGTGCCAGCAGTTACTCCCGGACGGGGTGGAATGAGCAGTTCTTC. It specifies CASSYSRTGWNEQFF.